This T cell receptor beta chain was documented in a study of blood T cell repertoires in COVID-19. Study-wide background: The United States, Italy and Spain supplied acute and convalescent COVID-19 samples. In each case, the material was cDNA or gDNA derived from T cells, B-cell-depleted T cells, or PBMCs.

In this sample, this clone turned up a few times. In the original analysis: Researchers report that nucleated cell counts were estimated from reference gene primer amplification. Generated by immunoSEQ multiplex PCR, the TCRdb table keeps only in-frame clones and is missing some. That table supplies the V and J calls and clone size; D and trimming were determined from the DNA. This table has 250,000 or so clones, just over 85% appearing once. CDR3 length: 12 amino acids. V was shortened by 5 bases and J by 4 bases, with 5 bases between the two germline ends. Germline CDR1 and CDR2: SGHTA and FQGNSA. The chain uses TRBV7-2 and TRBJ2-2; no clear D. Material for sequencing was peripheral blood. The clonotype was recovered from a woman aged 25 to 45 with active or convalescent COVID-19. For the CDR3, the DNA is TGTGCCAGCAGCCCCCGCACCGGGGAGCTGTTTTTT. Translating it yields CASSPRTGELFF.